The 14 T cell receptor beta chains in this list originate from one sample, sequenced in a study of cytomegalovirus exposure and HLA in healthy donors. Generated by immunoSEQ multiplex PCR, the TCRdb table keeps only in-frame clones and is missing some. This sample yields 220,000 or so clones, of which approximately 88% are seen a single time; about 14% belongs to the top ten. What was sequenced was PBMCs. The receptors were gathered from a woman aged 30 to 39 in good health and CMV-seropositive.

The chain has TRBV9 and TRBJ2-3, with D uncertain. Germline CDR1 is SGDLS and CDR2 is YYNGEE. The CDR3 is made up of 16 amino acids. V lost 4 bases to trimming and J lost 1 base, with 16 bases between them. The CDR3 nucleotides are TGTGCCAGCAGCTCCCTTATTGGCCTAGGCACAGATACGCAGTATTTT. It encodes CASSSLIGLGTDTQYF.

This clone appeared a few times. The chain joins TRBV4-3 to TRBJ2-7, with D possibly called TRBD1 or TRBD2 (5 bases each). Deletions cut 1 base from V and 6 bases from J, with 19 bases between. Germline CDR1 is LGHNA and CDR2 is YSLEER. The CDR3 sequence is 16 residues long. CDR3 in amino acids: CASSQGGDHGPGEQYF. The CDR3, as DNA: TGCGCCAGCAGCCAAGGTGGGGACCATGGGCCCGGCGAGCAGTACTTC.

The chain has TRBV27 and TRBJ2-1, with 13 nucleotides matching TRBD2. CDR1 and CDR2 from the germline V gene are MNHEY and SMNVEV (reference sequence). Trimming at V came to 4 bases and at J to 4 bases, leaving 4 bases not matched to a gene. This CDR3 is 16 amino acids long. The CDR3 bases are TGTGCCAGCAGTTCACTAGCGGGAGGGAGATACAATGAGCAGTTCTTC. Its translation: CASSSLAGGRYNEQFF.

The rearrangement uses TRBV30 and TRBJ1-2, with D uncertain. The CDR3 runs 14 residues. Trimming took off 7 bases at V and 3 bases at J, with 18 bases between the two ends. Germline loops: CDR1 GTSNPN, CDR2 SVGIG (reference sequence). CDR3 residues: CASRAGPPDYGYTF. The CDR3 DNA is TGTGCCTCAAGAGCGGGTCCTCCCGACTATGGCTACACCTTC.

The chain links TRBV4-2 to TRBJ2-5; TRBD1 is a possible D gene (6 bases). The CDR3 has 17 residues. Per the germline V gene, CDR1 is LGHNA and CDR2 is YNFKEQ. The V end lost 1 base, the J end lost 2 bases, and 17 bases lay between the germline ends. CDR3 nucleotides: TGTGCCAGCAGCCAAGGAACCTATATTGGACAGCAAGAGACCCAGTACTTC. This translates into CASSQGTYIGQQETQYF.

The rearrangement links TRBV27 to TRBJ1-5, with TRBD1 as a possible D gene (6 bases). This CDR3 contains 14 residues. The ends were cut back, 7 bases at V and 1 base at J, with 11 bases in the middle. In germline, CDR1 is MNHEY, CDR2 SMNVEV (reference sequence). Here the CDR3 reads CASKEGGSNQPQHF. The CDR3 DNA is TGTGCCAGCAAAGAAGGGGGAAGCAATCAGCCCCAGCATTTT.

The table lists this clone with a few counts. V and J are TRBV30 and TRBJ1-2; D possibly corresponds to TRBD1 (6 bases). V gave up 8 bases and J gave up 4 bases, with 17 bases separating them. Germline V gene data show CDR1 as GTSNPN and CDR2 as SVGIG (reference sequence). The CDR3 runs to 13 residues. The CDR3 region has the DNA TGTGCCCTCGAGGGGGGGCGCCTCTATGGCTACACCTTC. Encoded protein: CALEGGRLYGYTF.

In DNA, the CDR3 is TGTGCCAGCAGAGGAGGACAGGGGAGAACATTTTTTGGCTACACCTTC. As protein: CASRGGQGRTFFGYTF. The chain has TRBV9 and TRBJ1-2, with 9 bases matching TRBD1. V was clipped by 5 bases and J by 7 bases; unmatched bases: 15. In germline, CDR1 is SGDLS, CDR2 YYNGEE. There are 16 residues in the CDR3.

The V and J genes are TRBV7-2 and TRBJ2-1, with D unresolved. Trimming stripped 4 bases from V and 4 bases from J, with 14 bases between. CDR3 size: 15 residues. Germline V gene lookup returns CDR1 SGHTA and CDR2 FQGNSA. CDR3 coding DNA: TGTGCCAGCAGCTCGGGTGGAGTAAGTTACAATGAGCAGTTCTTC. Encoded protein: CASSSGGVSYNEQFF.

This clone came up a few times. This chain joins TRBV4-3 and TRBJ2-6; D remains unclear. Trimming took 1 base from V and 0 from J, leaving 7 bases between them. CDR1 and CDR2 from the germline V gene are LGHNA and YSLEER. The CDR3 is 16 residues long. DNA for the CDR3: TGCGCCAGCAGCCAAGGCGAACTCTCTGGGGCCAACGTCCTGACTTTC. It encodes CASSQGELSGANVLTF.

V is TRBV14 and J is TRBJ2-4; D is unclear. Looked up from germline, CDR1 is SGHDN and CDR2 is FVKESK. Trimming cost V 3 bases and J 11 bases, with 11 bases left between them. The CDR3 is made up of 12 amino acids. CDR3 coding DNA: TGTGCCAGCAGCCACGTTCCGGGCTTTCAGTACTTC. This codes for CASSHVPGFQYF.

This clone was observed once. The chain uses TRBV7-2 and TRBJ2-7, with D possibly TRBD1 on 6 matching bases. There are 17 residues in the CDR3. Trimming removed 2 bases from V and 3 bases from J, with 20 bases in between. Germline assignment: CDR1 SGHTA and CDR2 FQGNSA. CDR3 bases: TGTGCCAGCAGCTTACCGGTCGGGTCAGGGGCCTTCTACGAGCAGTACTTC. Translation: CASSLPVGSGAFYEQYF.

V usage is TRBV7-2 and J usage is TRBJ2-2; 9 bases align to TRBD2. V was clipped by 5 bases and J by 7 bases; unmatched bases: 17. The CDR3 is made up of 18 amino acids. CDR1 SGHTA and CDR2 FQGNSA come from the germline V gene. CDR3 amino acids: CASSPSGSLAGWGGELFF. CDR3 DNA: TGTGCCAGCAGCCCGTCCGGGAGCCTAGCGGGATGGGGCGGGGAGCTGTTTTTT.

The V call is TRBV6-5, the J call TRBJ2-7; a weak D match, TRBD2 (6 bases). The V end lost 3 bases, the J end lost 6 bases, and 15 bases lay between the germline ends. The CDR3 covers 14 residues. Germline V CDR1 and CDR2: MNHEY, SVGAGI. The CDR3 region is CASSYRDSPPEQYF. The CDR3 region has the DNA TGTGCCAGCAGTTATCGGGACTCCCCGCCCGAGCAGTACTTC.